These T cell receptor beta chains were read from a single sample in a study of memory CD4+ T cells and cytomegalovirus serostatus. Repertoires were generated with immunoSEQ multiplex PCR, while TCRdb's copy carries only in-frame clones and drops some. Of about 92,000 clones in the sample, 75% to 85% were seen once. Input material: memory CD4+ T cells from blood. Every receptor here comes from an adult in good health and CMV-seropositive. Each CDR3 is given without its conserved first and last residue.

J,length,V,CDR3
TRBJ2-7,10,TRBV5-6,ASSLAWDQQY
TRBJ2-2,14,TRBV5-6,ASSLLGLSNTGELF
TRBJ1-4,14,TRBV5-1,ASSLGSIRTNEKLF
TRBJ2-4,10,TRBV4-1,ASSQAGNIQY
TRBJ1-4,12,TRBV5-1,ASSPDRGDEKLF
TRBJ1-1,12,TRBV18,ASSPTRGDTEAF
TRBJ2-1,12,TRBV7-3,ASSLTASYNEQF
TRBJ2-7,12,TRBV5-1,ASSYQQGSGEQY
TRBJ2-7,13,TRBV11-2,ASSLLWGPPYEQY
TRBJ2-5,13,TRBV7-3,ASSLNTGSQETQY
TRBJ1-1,11,TRBV4-1,ASSQDSEGRAF
TRBJ2-3,12,TRBV7-9,ASSFGERADTQY
TRBJ1-1,12,TRBV4-3,ASSQVGGGAGAF
TRBJ1-1,12,TRBV18,ASSPDRANTEAF
TRBJ1-2,11,TRBV11-2,ASREGVGYGYT
TRBJ1-2,14,TRBV10-3,AISADMGQGRYGYT
TRBJ1-2,12,TRBV5-5,ASSPRPNRPADT
TRBJ2-7,11,TRBV6-1,ASVVSGSVWQY
TRBJ2-1,12,TRBV28,ASSPPGQASEQF
TRBJ2-1,14,TRBV15,ATSRVAGGPQNEQF
TRBJ2-5,15,TRBV5-1,ASSLGQGGRAQETQY
TRBJ2-2,14,TRBV19,ASSTPTSGSVGELF
TRBJ2-1,13,TRBV28,ATSSSSGRAFEQF
TRBJ2-1,14,TRBV15,ATSRGLAEGYNEQF
TRBJ2-7,11,TRBV10-3,AAGSGTSYEQY
TRBJ2-1,13,TRBV7-6,ASRRGLAEDNEQF
TRBJ1-5,12,TRBV7-3,ASSLGYSNQPQH
TRBJ1-2,12,TRBV19,ASSTGQGGSGYT
TRBJ1-3,11,TRBV7-3,ASSSQTGNTIY
TRBJ1-4,11,TRBV28,ASTTGTNEKLF
TRBJ1-5,12,TRBV28,ASSFGWGNQPQH
TRBJ1-5,13,TRBV2,ASRPRTGGGQPQH
TRBJ1-6,14,TRBV30,AWSREGRDYNSPLH
TRBJ2-5,12,TRBV6-5,ASSRDRGGGAQY
TRBJ2-1,8,TRBV20-1,SVVGNEQF
TRBJ1-1,12,TRBV6-6,ASSPGTGFTEAF
TRBJ1-2,12,TRBV27,ASSSSGQAGGYT
TRBJ2-3,13,TRBV5-1,ASSWGTVGTDTQY
TRBJ2-7,14,TRBV5-8,ASSSLRGGDGHEQY
TRBJ1-2,11,TRBV5-1,ASSFAGNYGYT
TRBJ2-1,12,TRBV6-4,ASSDGAGVDEQF
TRBJ2-1,13,TRBV25-1,ASTGLAGGGDEQF
TRBJ2-7,11,TRBV5-5,ASSLGYSYEQY
TRBJ2-5,11,TRBV28,ASSFGNRETQY
TRBJ1-4,14,TRBV4-1,ASSQDYRGLNEKLF
TRBJ2-3,13,TRBV11-3,ASSLGGADTDTQY
TRBJ2-7,12,TRBV4-1,ASSQEPGGYEQY
TRBJ2-7,13,TRBV5-1,ASSLLAGYSNEQY
TRBJ2-1,13,TRBV28,ASSLAGGLVYEQF
TRBJ2-2,12,TRBV9,ASGSLANTGELF
TRBJ1-5,13,TRBV28,ASSLMGVDDQPQH
TRBJ2-1,10,TRBV2,ATSYARNEQF
TRBJ2-6,16,TRBV7-3,ASSSTGGRISGANVLT
TRBJ2-5,14,TRBV4-2,ASSQADGGTQETQY